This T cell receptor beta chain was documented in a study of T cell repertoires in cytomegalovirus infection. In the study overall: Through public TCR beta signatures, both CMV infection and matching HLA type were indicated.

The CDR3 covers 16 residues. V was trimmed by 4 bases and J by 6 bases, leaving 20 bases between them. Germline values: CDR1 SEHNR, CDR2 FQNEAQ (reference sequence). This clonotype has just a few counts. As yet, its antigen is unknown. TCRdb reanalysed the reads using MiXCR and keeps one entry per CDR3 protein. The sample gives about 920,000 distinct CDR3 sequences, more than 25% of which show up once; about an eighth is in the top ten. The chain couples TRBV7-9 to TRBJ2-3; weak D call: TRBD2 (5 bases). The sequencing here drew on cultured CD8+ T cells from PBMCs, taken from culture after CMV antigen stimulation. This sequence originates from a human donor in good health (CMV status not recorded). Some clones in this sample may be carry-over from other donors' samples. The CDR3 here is CASSSTATRMYDTQYF. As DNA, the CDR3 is TGTGCCAGCAGCTCAACCGCCACTAGAATGTATGATACGCAGTATTTT.